This is a list of T cell receptor beta chains from one sample in a study of cytomegalovirus exposure and HLA in healthy donors. The protocol was immunoSEQ multiplex PCR, while the TCRdb copy is restricted to in-frame clones and leaves out a portion. The repertoire shows around 78,000 clones; the top ten hold 3.5% to 4%. Material for sequencing was PBMCs. The receptors here all came from a man aged 18 to 30 in good health and CMV-seropositive. The CDR3 runs from the conserved cysteine through the conserved F or W. A D gene is named only where the DNA matches it firmly.

>18|TRBV27|TRBJ2-6|TRBD2
TGTGCCAGCAGTCCAATAGCGGGAGGGTCAACGGGGGCCAACGTCCTGACTTTC
CASSPIAGGSTGANVLTF
>15|TRBV9|TRBJ1-3|NA
TGTGCCAGCAGCGTGGAGGGTAACTCTGGAAACACCATATATTTT
CASSVEGNSGNTIYF
>17|TRBV28|TRBJ1-5|TRBD1
TGTGCCAGCAGTTTCGGCCGCTGGGACAGGGAGTATCAGCCCCAGCATTTT
CASSFGRWDREYQPQHF
>14|TRBV4-1|TRBJ1-2|NA
TGCGCCAGCAGCCAAGTCGGACACATATATGGCTACACCTTC
CASSQVGHIYGYTF
>15|TRBV5-1|TRBJ2-7|TRBD2
TGCGCCAGCAGCTCCGGGGGGGGCCGGGACTACGAGCAGTACTTC
CASSSGGGRDYEQYF
>14|TRBV19|TRBJ1-1|NA
TGTGCCAGTAGTATCAGACTCATGAACACTGAAGCTTTCTTT
CASSIRLMNTEAFF
>13|TRBV5-1|TRBJ1-1|NA
TGCGCCAGCAGCTTGTTCCTTAGTACTGAAGCTTTCTTT
CASSLFLSTEAFF
>15|TRBV2|TRBJ2-5|NA
TGTGCCAGCAGTCCCGGCGGGCCACAACAAGAGACCCAGTACTTC
CASSPGGPQQETQYF
>15|TRBV19|TRBJ1-1|NA
TGTGCCAGTAGGGGAGGGAGTCCTTGGGACACTGAAGCTTTCTTT
CASRGGSPWDTEAFF
>15|TRBV5-1|TRBJ1-5|TRBD1
TGCGCCAGCAGCTTGGGGGACAGTCCCAATCAGCCCCAGCATTTT
CASSLGDSPNQPQHF
>15|TRBV5-1|TRBJ2-3|NA
TGCGCCAGCAGCTTGTCAGGGACTAGCACAGATACGCAGTATTTT
CASSLSGTSTDTQYF
>13|TRBV10-1|TRBJ1-1|NA
TGCGCCAGCAGTGAGGGTGAGACAGGTGAAGCTTCCTTT
CASSEGETGEASF
>13|TRBV5-1|TRBJ2-7|NA
TGCGCCAGCAGCTTGGACCCAGGGTCCCAGCAGTACTTC
CASSLDPGSQQYF
>15|TRBV28|TRBJ2-7|NA
TGTGCCAGCAGTGGCGGGACGGAGAGCTCCTACGAGCAGTACTTC
CASSGGTESSYEQYF
>15|TRBV6-1|TRBJ1-5|NA
TGTGCCAGCAGTGACCTCGACAATTTCAATCAGCCCCAGCATTTT
CASSDLDNFNQPQHF
>16|TRBV15|TRBJ2-7|NA
TGTGCCACCAGCAGAGATCTTGCGGGTTTCTCCTACGAGCAGTACTTC
CATSRDLAGFSYEQYF
>16|TRBV5-6|TRBJ2-2|TRBD2
TGTGCCAGCAGCTCACCCCTAGCGGCGAACACCGGGGAGCTGTTTTTT
CASSSPLAANTGELFF
>12|TRBV6-5|TRBJ1-1|NA
TGTGCCAGCAGTTATACGGGGACTGAAGCTTTCTTT
CASSYTGTEAFF
>15|TRBV6-5|TRBJ1-1|NA
TGTGCCAGCAGTTACGAAGGGAAGAGGGTTACTGAAGCTTTCTTT
CASSYEGKRVTEAFF
>15|TRBV5-4|TRBJ2-7|NA
TGTGCCAGCAGCTTCACTGGACAGAGGTTCTACGAGCAGTACTTC
CASSFTGQRFYEQYF
>13|TRBV18|TRBJ2-7|NA
TGTGCCAGCTCACCACGTCAGGCTAACGAGCAGTACTTC
CASSPRQANEQYF
>15|TRBV10-3|TRBJ2-3|TRBD1
TGTGCCATCAGTGAGTCACAGGGGGAATGGGATACGCAGTATTTT
CAISESQGEWDTQYF
>11|TRBV28|TRBJ1-4|NA
TGTGCCAGCAGTTTTAGTGAAAAACTGTTTTTT
CASSFSEKLFF
>15|TRBV28|TRBJ1-5|TRBD1
TGTGCCAGCGGGCGACAGGGGCATGGCAATCAGCCCCAGCATTTT
CASGRQGHGNQPQHF
>12|TRBV27|TRBJ1-1|TRBD1
TGTGCCATACGGACAGGGCTATTTGAAGCTTTCTTT
CAIRTGLFEAFF
>15|TRBV10-1|TRBJ2-7|NA
TGCGCCAGCAGTGAGTCGTTGGGGCTCGGCTACGAGCAGTACTTC
CASSESLGLGYEQYF
>13|TRBV19|TRBJ1-2|TRBD1
TGTGCCAGTAGTATAACAGGGGCCTATGGCTACACCTTC
CASSITGAYGYTF
>15|TRBV5-6|TRBJ2-3|NA
TGTGCCAGCAGCTTGTTTTCGGGTACGACAGATACGCAGTATTTT
CASSLFSGTTDTQYF
>12|TRBV6-5|TRBJ1-2|NA
TGTGCCAGTAAGCGGCAGGATTATGGCTACACCTTC
CASKRQDYGYTF
>14|TRBV7-2|TRBJ1-6|TRBD1
TGTGCCAGCAGCTTAGTACAGGGGAATCCTCCCCTCCACTTT
CASSLVQGNPPLHF
>12|TRBV6-1|TRBJ2-7|NA
TGTGCCACCCAAGTATGGCTGGGCGAGCAGTACTTC
CATQVWLGEQYF
>14|TRBV2|TRBJ1-6|NA
TGTGCCAGTTGCAAAGGGGTAAGGTTTTCACCCCTCCACTTT
CASCKGVRFSPLHF
>15|TRBV7-9|TRBJ2-7|TRBD2
TGTGCCAGCAGCTTAGCTAGCGGGGGGGCCTCCGAGCAGTACTTC
CASSLASGGASEQYF
>14|TRBV7-8|TRBJ1-3|TRBD1
TGTGCCAGCAGCTACGGGACAGCTGGAAACACCATATATTTT
CASSYGTAGNTIYF
>14|TRBV7-9|TRBJ1-4|TRBD1
TGTGCCAGCAGCAGGGACAGGACGAATGAAAAACTGTTTTTT
CASSRDRTNEKLFF
>14|TRBV11-2|TRBJ1-2|TRBD1
TGTGCCAGCAGCTTAGCAGGGGGCGACTATGGCTACACCTTC
CASSLAGGDYGYTF
>18|TRBV29-1|TRBJ2-3|TRBD2
TGCAGCGTTGAAGCTAAGACTAGCGGGAGAAGGTTGACAGATACGCAGTATTTT
CSVEAKTSGRRLTDTQYF